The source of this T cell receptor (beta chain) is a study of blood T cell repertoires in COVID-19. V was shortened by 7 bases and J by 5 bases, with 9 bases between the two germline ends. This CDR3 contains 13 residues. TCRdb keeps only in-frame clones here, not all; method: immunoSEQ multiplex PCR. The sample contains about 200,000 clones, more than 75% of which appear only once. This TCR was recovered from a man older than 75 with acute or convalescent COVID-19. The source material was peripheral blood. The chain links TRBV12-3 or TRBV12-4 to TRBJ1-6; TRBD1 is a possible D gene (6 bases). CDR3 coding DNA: TGTGCCAGCACGGACAGAAATAATTCACCCCTCCACTTT. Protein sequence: CASTDRNNSPLHF.